This section outlines one T cell receptor (beta chain) sequence together with its context. Its antigen is unknown. The length of the CDR3 is 14 residues. CDR1 SGHAT and CDR2 FQNNGV come from the germline V gene. Between the trimmed V and J ends, which lost 1 base and 1 base, there was a span of 8 bases. Everyone in the study who had HIV was treated in the United States. The source of the sample is a study of long-term antiretroviral therapy in people with HIV. Study-wide points: Pre-ART expanded TRB clones stayed dominant throughout, though often decreasing after ART. Collection of the blood, which took place between the mid-2000s and the late 2010s, possibly occurred under older ART regimens. Data on ART adherence, viral resistance or therapy changes were unavailable.

Run at survey level, the immunoSEQ assay was version v3.0. Sequencing used immunoSEQ multiplex PCR; TCRdb keeps in-frame clones, though not all of them. The sample includes about 15,000 clones, about 91% of them seen just once. The V call is TRBV11-2, the J call TRBJ2-7; D is perhaps TRBD1 or TRBD2 (5 bases each). The source was unsorted PBMCs, collected 2.2 to 2.3 years before starting antiretroviral therapy. The source of this sequence is a woman younger than 45 with HIV. The CDR3 DNA reads as TGTGCCAGCAGCTTAGGGGGACCGTCCTACGAGCAGTACTTC. Its translation is CASSLGGPSYEQYF.